These 13 T cell receptor beta chains were sequenced from one sample in a study of vaccination and CD4 T cells after COVID-19. TCRdb analysed the PCR reads with MiXCR anew, one entry per CDR3 protein. The data hold about 21,000 distinct CDR3 sequences, with about 50% observed a single time. The specimen was CD4+ T cells from blood, collected before SARS-CoV-2 vaccination. These receptors originate from a human donor who had recovered from COVID-19.

The gene calls are TRBV27 and TRBJ2-7; 11 positions agree with TRBD2. V lost 2 bases, J lost 6 bases, and 3 bases stayed unmatched. The CDR3 has 14 amino acids. Germline CDR1 reads MNHEY; CDR2 reads SMNVEV (reference sequence). The CDR3 sequence is CASSLTSGSAEQYF. The CDR3 DNA is TGTGCCAGCAGTTTAACTAGCGGGAGTGCCGAGCAGTACTTC.

This chain joins TRBV11-2 and TRBJ2-2, with 11 bases fitting TRBD2. This CDR3 has 19 residues. Trimming removed 5 bases from V and 4 bases from J; junction bases left unmatched: 15. Germline V gives CDR1 SGHAT, CDR2 FQNNGV. CDR3 sequence (DNA): TGTGCCAGCAGCCCGTATCTCCCTCGAGGGACTAGCGGCACCGGGGAGCTGTTTTTT. Translating gives CASSPYLPRGTSGTGELFF.

On this clonotype itself: At one end, the junction sequence differs from germline, possibly due to a read error. DNA for the CDR3: TGTGCCAGCAGTAAAGCCCGGGCCTTCTACAATGAGCGGTTCTTC. Its translation: CASSKARAFYNERFF. The rearrangement joins TRBV6-1 to TRBJ2-1, with D unclear. The CDR3 runs to 15 residues. Germline CDR1 is MNHNS and CDR2 is SASEGT.

This chain links TRBV7-9 with TRBJ2-7; 9 nucleotides match TRBD2. Germline V gene data show CDR1 as SEHNR and CDR2 as FQNEAQ (reference sequence). The CDR3 contains 16 residues. The V and J ends lost 2 bases and 7 bases, in that order; junction bases with no gene match: 12. This chain's CDR3 is CASSLWRGGKAEEQYF. The CDR3 coding sequence is TGTGCCAGCAGCTTATGGCGGGGGGGAAAGGCGGAAGAGCAGTACTTC.

V and J are TRBV20-1 and TRBJ2-3; no definite D call. Germline CDR1 reads DFQATT; CDR2 reads SNEGSKA (reference sequence). The CDR3 contains 12 residues. Between the trimmed V and J ends, which lost 1 base and 5 bases, there was a span of 7 bases. In nucleotides, the CDR3 is TGCAGTGCTAGAGGCGCCCAAGATACGCAGTATTTT. Its translation is CSARGAQDTQYF.

The CDR3 bases are TGTGCCAGCAGAGGACAGGGCCATTCACCCCTCCACTTT. Amino acid sequence: CASRGQGHSPLHF. The gene calls are TRBV2 and TRBJ1-6, with 8 bases that match TRBD1. V shed 6 bases and J 8 bases; nucleotides not matched to a gene: 3. The germline V gene has CDR1 SNHLY and CDR2 FYNNEI. The CDR3 length is 13 residues.

This clonotype showed up just a few times. The V call is TRBV20-1, the J call TRBJ2-5; 11 bases are shared with TRBD2. CDR1 and CDR2 from the germline V gene are DFQATT and SNEGSKA (reference sequence). The V and J ends lost 1 base and 7 bases, in that order; junction bases with no gene match: 5. This CDR3 region has 14 residues. DNA of the CDR3: TGCAGTGCTAGAGGTACCACTAGCGGGGGGACCCAGTACTTC. As protein: CSARGTTSGGTQYF.

Concerning this clonotype: At one of its ends the junction is not consistent with the germline gene, which may arise from a read error. The chain couples TRBV6-4 to TRBJ2-5; TRBD1 agrees at 9 bases. The CDR3 totals 14 residues. CDR1 MRHNA and CDR2 SNTAGT come from the germline V gene. Written as DNA, the CDR3 is TGTGCCAGCAATGACAGGGGGGTCGGAGAGACCCAGTACTTC. The encoded protein is CASNDRGVGETQYF.

The J gene is TRBJ2-3, the V gene TRBV6-4; 9 nucleotides match TRBD2. The CDR3 runs to 15 residues. Trimming took 6 bases from V and 2 from J; bases not matched to a gene: 6. CDR1 is MRHNA and CDR2 is SNTAGT in the germline V gene. CDR3 region: CASRASGIPTDTQYF. CDR3 DNA: TGTGCCAGCAGGGCTAGCGGGATACCCACAGATACGCAGTATTTT.

The chain carries TRBV20-1 and TRBJ2-7; the match to TRBD2 covers 10 bases. Trimming at V came to 0 bases and at J to 4 bases, leaving 6 bases not matched to a gene. This CDR3 comprises 15 residues. The germline V gene has CDR1 DFQATT and CDR2 SNEGSKA (reference sequence). CDR3 region: CSAREIAGGGYEQYF. The CDR3 DNA follows: TGCAGTGCTAGAGAGATAGCGGGAGGAGGGTACGAGCAGTACTTC.

This clonotype appeared once. The chain has TRBV18 and TRBJ2-3; 15 nucleotides match TRBD2. This CDR3 region has 16 residues. The trim removed 2 bases at V and 3 bases at J, leaving 0 bases unmatched. The V gene's germline CDR1 is KGHSH and CDR2 LQKENI. CDR3 loop: CASSPGTSGRTDTQYF. The CDR3 DNA follows: TGTGCCAGCTCACCAGGGACTAGCGGGAGGACAGATACGCAGTATTTT.

The chain couples TRBV20-1 to TRBJ1-6; D remains ambiguous. This CDR3 has 12 amino acids. In germline, CDR1 is DFQATT, CDR2 SNEGSKA (reference sequence). Trimming pared 7 bases from V and 9 bases from J, leaving 13 bases between. The CDR3 is CSVQSSGSPLHF. The CDR3 DNA reads TGCAGTGTACAGAGTTCGGGTTCACCCCTCCACTTT.

This clonotype was counted between two and nine times. The J gene is TRBJ2-2, the V gene TRBV2; no clear D. CDR1 is SNHLY, CDR2 FYNNEI, per germline. Trimming stripped 2 bases from V and 3 bases from J, with 4 bases between. The CDR3 is 13 residues long. The CDR3 loop reads CASSERDTGELFF. The CDR3 bases are TGTGCCAGCAGTGAAAGGGACACCGGGGAGCTGTTTTTT.